Below, 19 T cell receptor beta chains from the same sample are listed, as sequenced in a study of cytomegalovirus exposure and HLA in healthy donors. Amplification used 60 Vbeta primers and 13 Jbeta primers. Some clones are missing from TCRdb's copy, which holds only in-frame ones; the method was immunoSEQ multiplex PCR. The sample comprises about 200,000 clones, 70% to 80% of which are singletons, and 3.8% rests with the top ten. The sequenced sample was PBMCs. Receptors originate from a male donor in good health and CMV-seronegative.

The V and J genes are TRBV9 and TRBJ2-7; TRBD1 matches at 9 bases. The V segment lost 0 bases and the J segment 6 bases; nucleotides outside the gene matches: 7. Per the germline V gene, CDR1 is SGDLS and CDR2 is YYNGEE. CDR3 size: 15 residues. CDR3 in amino acids: CASSVGSGQGSEQYF. CDR3 nucleotide sequence: TGTGCCAGCAGCGTAGGTTCGGGACAGGGCTCCGAGCAGTACTTC.

The DNA of the CDR3 is TGTGCCAGCAGCTCCCCGCTTTTAGCGGGAATTCCAGAGGAGCAGTACTTC. Translated, it gives CASSSPLLAGIPEEQYF. The rearrangement uses TRBV7-8 and TRBJ2-5; 8 bases align to TRBD2. The CDR3 loop spans 17 amino acids. Losses at the gene ends were 4 bases for V and 11 bases for J; bases not matched to a gene: 21. The germline gives CDR1 SGHVS, CDR2 FQNEAQ.

V and J are TRBV6-1 and TRBJ2-1; 8 bases match TRBD2. This CDR3 has 14 amino acids. Unmatched junction bases numbered 4, after V lost 7 bases and J lost 2 bases. Germline V gene lookup returns CDR1 MNHNS and CDR2 SASEGT. In DNA form, the CDR3 reads TGTGCCAGCATCGAGCGGGGGACCTACAATGAGCAGTTCTTC. Its translation: CASIERGTYNEQFF.

The J gene is TRBJ2-5, the V gene TRBV25-1; D is possibly TRBD2 (5 bases). The germline V and J ends were trimmed by 0 bases and 5 bases, with 10 bases remaining between them. The CDR3 is made up of 14 amino acids. CDR1 MGHDK and CDR2 SYGVNS come from the germline V gene. The CDR3 nucleotides read TGTGCCAGCAGTGAATACGGGTGGAGGGAGACCCAGTACTTC. Translation: CASSEYGWRETQYF.

The chain is built from TRBV4-1 and TRBJ2-3; tentatively, D is TRBD1 (6 bases). Trimming took off 3 bases at V and 5 bases at J, with 15 bases between the two ends. Germline V gene sequence: CDR1 MGHRA, CDR2 YSYEKL. The CDR3 runs 15 residues. CDR3 sequence (DNA): TGCGCCAGCAGCCAGATACAGGGAATAGAAGATACGCAGTATTTT. Amino acids: CASSQIQGIEDTQYF.

The chain recombines TRBV6-5 with TRBJ2-3; maybe TRBD2 (6 bases). In germline, CDR1 is MNHEY, CDR2 SVGAGI. This CDR3 is built from 14 residues. V dropped 8 bases and J dropped 3 bases, with 15 bases sitting between them. The CDR3 sequence is CASASGGETDTQYF. The CDR3 nucleotides are TGTGCCAGCGCCAGCGGAGGGGAGACAGATACGCAGTATTTT.

With regard to this clone: At one end the junction does not follow the germline gene, possibly because of a read error. The chain has TRBV7-9 and TRBJ2-5; the match to TRBD2 covers 12 bases. CDR1 is SEHNR and CDR2 is FQNEAQ in the germline V gene (reference sequence). The CDR3 consists of 15 residues. CDR3 amino acids: CSSRGLAGPQETQYF. The CDR3 bases are TGTTCCAGCCGTGGACTAGCGGGACCTCAAGAGACCCAGTACTTC. Full variable domain (remainder filled in from reference TRBV7-9 and TRBJ2-5): DTGVSQNPRHKITKRGQNVTFRCDPISEHNRLYWYRQTLGQGPEFLTYFQNEAQLEKSRLLSDRFSAERPKGSFSTLEIQRTEQGDSAMYLCSSRGLAGPQETQYFGPGTRLLVL.

This clone was detected a few times. The chain combines TRBV21-1 with TRBJ2-5; TRBD1 is the table's D call and was not checked against the DNA. TRBV21-1 is a known pseudogene. The CDR3 is 12 residues long. The DNA for the CDR3 is TGTGCCAGCGACGACAGACAAGAGACCCAGTACTTC. It is translated as CASDDRQETQYF.

The chain links TRBV14 to TRBJ2-2, with D possibly matching TRBD2 (5 bases). V lost 1 base and J 6 bases, leaving 6 bases between the germline ends. Per germline, CDR1 SGHDN and CDR2 FVKESK. The CDR3 length is 13 residues. CDR3 amino acids: CASSQARAGELFF. For the CDR3, the DNA is TGTGCCAGCAGCCAAGCGAGGGCCGGGGAGCTGTTTTTT. Combining the CDR3 with reference TRBV14 and TRBJ2-2 gives the whole variable domain EAGVTQFPSHSVIEKGQTVTLRCDPISGHDNLYWYRRVMGKEIKFLLHFVKESKQDESGMPNNRFLAERTGGTYSTLKVQPAELEDSGVYFCASSQARAGELFFGEGSRLTVL.

V is TRBV7-8 and J is TRBJ2-1, with D unclear. The CDR3 is 14 residues long. V was cut by 0 bases and J by 2 bases, with 5 bases left in between. CDR1 and CDR2 (germline): SGHVS, FQNEAQ. CDR3 protein: CASSLAGPYNEQFF. CDR3 sequence (DNA): TGTGCCAGCAGCTTAGCGGGCCCCTACAATGAGCAGTTCTTC.

The V gene is TRBV29-1, the J gene TRBJ2-7; 7 positions match TRBD2. The CDR3 is 15 residues long. V shed 0 bases and J 5 bases; nucleotides not matched to a gene: 10. The germline V gene has CDR1 SQVTM and CDR2 ANQGSEA. CDR3 nucleotides: TGCAGCGTTGAAGACTGGGCGGGAGAAGTCCACGAGCAGTACTTC. This sequence encodes CSVEDWAGEVHEQYF.

The gene calls are TRBV7-8 and TRBJ1-4; D might be TRBD1 (5 bases). The CDR3 is 17 amino acids. Trimming stripped 2 bases from V and 0 bases from J, with 13 bases between. Germline-derived CDR1 and CDR2 are SGHVS and FQNEAQ. DNA for the CDR3: TGTGCCAGCAGCTTATACCGACAGCAAGCAACTAATGAAAAACTGTTTTTT. This sequence encodes CASSLYRQQATNEKLFF.

The V call is TRBV19, the J call TRBJ2-2; no firm D call. The CDR3 extends over 14 amino acids. Germline lookup yields CDR1 LNHDA and CDR2 SQIVND (reference sequence). V was trimmed by 6 bases and J by 2 bases, leaving 10 bases between them. The CDR3 DNA is TGTGCCAGTAGCACAGCTTCTAACACCGGGGAGCTGTTTTTT. Protein sequence: CASSTASNTGELFF. The complete variable domain, with remaining parts taken from reference TRBV19 and TRBJ2-2, reads DGGITQSPKYLFRKEGQNVTLSCEQNLNHDAMYWYRQDPGQGLRLIYYSQIVNDFQKGDIAEGYSVSREKKESFPLTVTSAQKNPTAFYLCASSTASNTGELFFGEGSRLTVL.

V is TRBV7-9 and J is TRBJ1-6, with a tentative D call TRBD1 (5 bases). V was pared by 5 bases and J by 5 bases, with 13 bases between. This CDR3 comprises 15 residues. Germline V gene sequence: CDR1 SEHNR, CDR2 FQNEAQ (reference sequence). CDR3 region: CASSPRVGDNSPLHF. CDR3 bases: TGTGCCAGCAGCCCCAGGGTGGGCGATAATTCACCCCTCCACTTT.

The genes are TRBV6-4 and TRBJ1-4, with 7 bases fitting TRBD1. Germline values: CDR1 MRHNA, CDR2 SNTAGT. Trimming removed 0 bases from V and 7 bases from J; junction bases left unmatched: 8. The CDR3 has 16 amino acids. The CDR3 DNA sequence: TGTGCCAGCAGTGACTCAAAATTACAGGGGCTTGAAAAACTGTTTTTT. Amino acids: CASSDSKLQGLEKLFF.

The V call is TRBV5-4, the J call TRBJ1-2; 7 bases align to TRBD1. The germline gives CDR1 SGHNT, CDR2 YYREEE (reference sequence). The CDR3 extends over 13 amino acids. The ends lost 3 bases at V and 8 bases at J; junction bases unmatched: 7. CDR3 in amino acids: CASSSGGGWGYTF. Here the CDR3 DNA reads TGTGCCAGCAGCTCCGGAGGGGGCTGGGGCTACACCTTC.

This chain joins TRBV5-1 and TRBJ2-5; a possible D gene is TRBD2 (5 bases). The CDR3 contains 15 residues. Between the trimmed V and J ends, which lost 0 bases and 2 bases, there was a span of 11 bases. Germline V gives CDR1 SGHRS, CDR2 YFSETQ. The CDR3 region is CASSLALGSQETQYF. For the CDR3, the DNA is TGCGCCAGCAGCTTGGCTTTGGGGAGTCAAGAGACCCAGTACTTC.

This clone was seen just once. The V call is TRBV7-9, the J call TRBJ2-3, with D unclear. The CDR3 contains 12 residues. Germline lookup yields CDR1 SEHNR and CDR2 FQNEAQ (reference sequence). V was clipped by 2 bases and J by 3 bases, with 3 bases between them. Written as DNA, the CDR3 is TGTGCCAGCAGCTTAATAACAGATACGCAGTATTTT. Translation gives CASSLITDTQYF.

The rearrangement uses TRBV28 and TRBJ2-2, with D perhaps matching TRBD2 (5 bases). CDR1 and CDR2 (germline): MDHEN, SYDVKM. V lost 3 bases, J lost 5 bases, and 10 bases lay in between. The CDR3 is 14 amino acids. The chain's CDR3 is CASSFVGATGELFF. The DNA of the CDR3 is TGTGCCAGCAGTTTCGTGGGAGCGACCGGGGAGCTGTTTTTT.